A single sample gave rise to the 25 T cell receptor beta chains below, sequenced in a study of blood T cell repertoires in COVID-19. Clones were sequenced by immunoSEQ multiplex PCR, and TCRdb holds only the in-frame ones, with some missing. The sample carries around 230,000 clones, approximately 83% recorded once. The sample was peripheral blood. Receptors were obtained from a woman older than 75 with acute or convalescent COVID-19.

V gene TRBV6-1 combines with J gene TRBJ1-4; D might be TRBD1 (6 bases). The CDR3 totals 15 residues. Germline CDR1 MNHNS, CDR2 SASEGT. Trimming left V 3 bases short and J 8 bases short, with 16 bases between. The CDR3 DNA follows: TGTGCCAGCAGTGAGGCAAACAGGGTTGGGGAAAAACTGTTTTTT. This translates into CASSEANRVGEKLFF.

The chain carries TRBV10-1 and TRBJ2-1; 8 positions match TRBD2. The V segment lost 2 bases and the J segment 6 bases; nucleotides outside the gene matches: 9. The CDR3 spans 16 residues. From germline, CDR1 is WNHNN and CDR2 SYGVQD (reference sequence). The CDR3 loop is CASSEVGRGATNEQFF. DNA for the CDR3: TGCGCCAGCAGTGAGGTCGGGCGGGGGGCCACCAATGAGCAGTTCTTC.

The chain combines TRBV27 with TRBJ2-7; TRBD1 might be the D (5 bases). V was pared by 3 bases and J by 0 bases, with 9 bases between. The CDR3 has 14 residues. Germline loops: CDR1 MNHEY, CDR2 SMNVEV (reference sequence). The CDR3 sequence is CASSFSQASYEQYF. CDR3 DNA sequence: TGTGCCAGCAGTTTCTCACAGGCCTCCTACGAGCAGTACTTC.

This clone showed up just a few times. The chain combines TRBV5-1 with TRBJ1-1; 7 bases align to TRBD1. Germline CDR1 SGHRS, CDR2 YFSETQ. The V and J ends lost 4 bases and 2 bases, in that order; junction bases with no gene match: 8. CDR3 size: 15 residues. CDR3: CASSTGGTVNTEAFF. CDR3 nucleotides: TGCGCCAGCAGCACCGGAGGGACAGTTAACACTGAAGCTTTCTTT.

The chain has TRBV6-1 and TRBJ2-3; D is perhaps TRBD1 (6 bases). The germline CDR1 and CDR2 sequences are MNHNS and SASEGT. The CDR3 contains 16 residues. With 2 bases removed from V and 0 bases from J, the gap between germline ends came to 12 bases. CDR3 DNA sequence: TGTGCCAGCAGTGAACTAGGGGGACCTAGCACAGATACGCAGTATTTT. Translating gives CASSELGGPSTDTQYF.

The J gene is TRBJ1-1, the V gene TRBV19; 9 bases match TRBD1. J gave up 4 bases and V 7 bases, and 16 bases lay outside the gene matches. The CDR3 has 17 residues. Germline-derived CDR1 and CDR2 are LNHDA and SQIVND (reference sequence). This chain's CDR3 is CASTPRGQGGRSTEAFF. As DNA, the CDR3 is TGTGCCAGTACCCCGAGGGGACAGGGAGGTAGAAGCACTGAAGCTTTCTTT.

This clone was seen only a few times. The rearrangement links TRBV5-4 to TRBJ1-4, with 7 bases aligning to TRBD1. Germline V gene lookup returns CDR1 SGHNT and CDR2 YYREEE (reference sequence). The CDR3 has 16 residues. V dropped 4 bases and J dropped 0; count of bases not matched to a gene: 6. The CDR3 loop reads CASSEVQGATNEKLFF. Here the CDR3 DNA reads TGTGCCAGCAGCGAAGTCCAGGGGGCAACTAATGAAAAACTGTTTTTT.

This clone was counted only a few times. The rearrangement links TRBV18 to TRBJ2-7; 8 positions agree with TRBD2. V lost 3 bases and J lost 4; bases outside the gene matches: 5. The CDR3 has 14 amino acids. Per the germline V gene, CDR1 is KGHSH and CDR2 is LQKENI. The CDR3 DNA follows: TGTGCCAGCTCACCCGGGAGGGTCGGGTACGAGCAGTACTTC. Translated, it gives CASSPGRVGYEQYF.

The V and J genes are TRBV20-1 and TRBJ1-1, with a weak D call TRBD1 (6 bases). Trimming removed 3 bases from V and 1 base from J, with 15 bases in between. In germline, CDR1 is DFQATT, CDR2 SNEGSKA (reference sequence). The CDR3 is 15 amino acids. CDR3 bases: TGCAGTGCTAGTCCAGGGGCCGCAAGGAACACTGAAGCTTTCTTT. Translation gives CSASPGAARNTEAFF.

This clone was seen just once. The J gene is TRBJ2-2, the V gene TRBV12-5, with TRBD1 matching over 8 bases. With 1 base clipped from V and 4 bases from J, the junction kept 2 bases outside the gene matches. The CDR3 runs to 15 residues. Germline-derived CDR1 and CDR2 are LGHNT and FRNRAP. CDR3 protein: CASGLDRGVTGELFF. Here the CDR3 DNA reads TGTGCTAGTGGTTTGGACAGGGGGGTCACCGGGGAGCTGTTTTTT.

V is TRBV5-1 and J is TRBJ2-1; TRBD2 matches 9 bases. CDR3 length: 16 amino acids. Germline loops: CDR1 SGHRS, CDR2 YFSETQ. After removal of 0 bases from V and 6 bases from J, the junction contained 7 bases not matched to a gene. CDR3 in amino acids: CASSLDPAGGSNEQFF. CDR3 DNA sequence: TGCGCCAGCAGCTTGGATCCAGCGGGGGGCTCCAATGAGCAGTTCTTC.

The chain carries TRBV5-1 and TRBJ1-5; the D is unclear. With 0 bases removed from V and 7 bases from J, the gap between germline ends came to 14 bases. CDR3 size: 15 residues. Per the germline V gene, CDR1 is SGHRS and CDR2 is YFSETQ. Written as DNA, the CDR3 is TGCGCCAGCAGCTTGGAGGGTACGGGAGGGCAGCCCCAGCATTTT. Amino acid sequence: CASSLEGTGGQPQHF.

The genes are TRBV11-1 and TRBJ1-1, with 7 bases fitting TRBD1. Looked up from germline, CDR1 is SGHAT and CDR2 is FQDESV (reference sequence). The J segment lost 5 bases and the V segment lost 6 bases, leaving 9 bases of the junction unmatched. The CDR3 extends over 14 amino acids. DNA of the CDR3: TGTGCCAGCAGGCCTGACAGGGTTAGAACTGAAGCTTTCTTT. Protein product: CASRPDRVRTEAFF.

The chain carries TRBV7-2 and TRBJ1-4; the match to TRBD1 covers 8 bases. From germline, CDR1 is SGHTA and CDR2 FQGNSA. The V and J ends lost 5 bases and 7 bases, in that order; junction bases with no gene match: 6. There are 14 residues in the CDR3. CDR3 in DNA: TGTGCCAGCAGCGCCGGACAGGGAGGTGAAAAACTGTTTTTT. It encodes CASSAGQGGEKLFF.

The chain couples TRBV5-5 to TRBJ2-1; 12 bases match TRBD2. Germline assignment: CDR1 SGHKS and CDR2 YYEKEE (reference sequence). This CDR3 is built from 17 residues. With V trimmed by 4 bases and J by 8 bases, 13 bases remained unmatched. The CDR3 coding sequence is TGTGCCAGCAGCACTCAGCCTCTAGCGGGGGGGCAGGATGAGCAGTTCTTC. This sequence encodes CASSTQPLAGGQDEQFF. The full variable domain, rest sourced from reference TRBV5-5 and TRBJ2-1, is DAGVTQSPTHLIKTRGQQVTLRCSPISGHKSVSWYQQVLGQGPQFIFQYYEKEERGRGNFPDRFSARQFPNYSSELNVNALLLGDSALYLCASSTQPLAGGQDEQFFGPGTRLTVL.

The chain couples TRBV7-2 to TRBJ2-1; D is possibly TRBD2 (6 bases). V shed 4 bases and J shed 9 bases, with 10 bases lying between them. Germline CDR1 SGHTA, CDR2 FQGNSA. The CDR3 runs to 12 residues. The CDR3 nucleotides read TGTGCCAGCAGCTCCGAGGGACTTGAGCAGTTCTTC. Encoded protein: CASSSEGLEQFF.

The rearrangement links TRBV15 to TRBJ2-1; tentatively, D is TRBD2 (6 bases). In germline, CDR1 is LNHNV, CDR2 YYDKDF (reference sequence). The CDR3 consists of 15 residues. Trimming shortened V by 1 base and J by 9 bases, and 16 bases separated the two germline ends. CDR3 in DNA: TGTGCCACCAGCAGAGCGAGGGGCCCGGGGGTTGAGCAGTTCTTC. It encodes CATSRARGPGVEQFF.

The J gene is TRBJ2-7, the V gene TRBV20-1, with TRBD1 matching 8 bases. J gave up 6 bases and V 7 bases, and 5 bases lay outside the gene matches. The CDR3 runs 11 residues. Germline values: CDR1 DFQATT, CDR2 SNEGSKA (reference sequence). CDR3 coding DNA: TGCAGTGGACAGGGGACGGCCGAGCAGTACTTC. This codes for CSGQGTAEQYF.

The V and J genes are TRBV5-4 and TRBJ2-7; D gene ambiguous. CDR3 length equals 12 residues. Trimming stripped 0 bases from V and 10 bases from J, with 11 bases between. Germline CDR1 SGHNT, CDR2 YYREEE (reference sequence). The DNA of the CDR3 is TGTGCCAGCAGCTTGGGGAGATTCGGACAGTACTTC. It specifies CASSLGRFGQYF.

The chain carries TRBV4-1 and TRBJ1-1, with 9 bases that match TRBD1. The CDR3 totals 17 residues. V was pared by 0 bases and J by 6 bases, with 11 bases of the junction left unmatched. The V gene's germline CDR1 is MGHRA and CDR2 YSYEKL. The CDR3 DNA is TGCGCCAGCAGCCAAGAAGGGACAGGGCCCGGGGGGCCTGAAGCTTTCTTT. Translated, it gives CASSQEGTGPGGPEAFF.

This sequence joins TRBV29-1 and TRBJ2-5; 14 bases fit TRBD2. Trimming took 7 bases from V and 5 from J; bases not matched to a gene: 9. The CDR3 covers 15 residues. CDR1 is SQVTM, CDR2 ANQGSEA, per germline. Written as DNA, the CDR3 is TGCAGCGCTAGGACTAGCGGGGGGTCGAGGGAGACCCAGTACTTC. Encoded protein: CSARTSGGSRETQYF.

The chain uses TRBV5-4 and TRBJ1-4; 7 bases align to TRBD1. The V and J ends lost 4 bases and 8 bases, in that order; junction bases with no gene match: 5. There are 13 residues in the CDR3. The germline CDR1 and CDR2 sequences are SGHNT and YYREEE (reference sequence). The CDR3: CASSQGVGEKLFF. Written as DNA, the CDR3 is TGTGCCAGCAGCCAGGGGGTAGGGGAAAAACTGTTTTTT. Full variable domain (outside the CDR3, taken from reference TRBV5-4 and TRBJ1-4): ETGVTQSPTHLIKTRGQQVTLRCSSQSGHNTVSWYQQALGQGPQFIFQYYREEENGRGNFPPRFSGLQFPNYSSELNVNALELDDSALYLCASSQGVGEKLFFGSGTQLSVL.

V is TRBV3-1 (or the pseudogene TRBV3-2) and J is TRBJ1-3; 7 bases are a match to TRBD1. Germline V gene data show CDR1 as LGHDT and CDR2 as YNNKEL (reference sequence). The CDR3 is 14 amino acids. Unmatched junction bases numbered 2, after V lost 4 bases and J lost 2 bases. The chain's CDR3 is CASSRGGAGNTIYF. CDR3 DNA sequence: TGTGCCAGCAGCCGAGGGGGCGCTGGAAACACCATATATTTT.

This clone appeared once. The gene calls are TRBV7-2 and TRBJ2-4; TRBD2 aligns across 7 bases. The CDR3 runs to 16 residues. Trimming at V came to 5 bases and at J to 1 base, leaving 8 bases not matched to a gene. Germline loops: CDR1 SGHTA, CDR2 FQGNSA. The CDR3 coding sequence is TGTGCCAGCAGCCCCTGGGGGGGAGGCGCCAAAAACATTCAGTACTTC. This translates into CASSPWGGGAKNIQYF.

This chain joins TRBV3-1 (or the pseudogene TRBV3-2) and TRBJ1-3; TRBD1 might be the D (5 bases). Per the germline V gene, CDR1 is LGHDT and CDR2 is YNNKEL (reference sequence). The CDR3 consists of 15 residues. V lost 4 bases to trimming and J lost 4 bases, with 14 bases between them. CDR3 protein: CASSLPSWGGNTIYF. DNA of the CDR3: TGTGCCAGCAGCCTCCCGAGCTGGGGCGGAAACACCATATATTTT.